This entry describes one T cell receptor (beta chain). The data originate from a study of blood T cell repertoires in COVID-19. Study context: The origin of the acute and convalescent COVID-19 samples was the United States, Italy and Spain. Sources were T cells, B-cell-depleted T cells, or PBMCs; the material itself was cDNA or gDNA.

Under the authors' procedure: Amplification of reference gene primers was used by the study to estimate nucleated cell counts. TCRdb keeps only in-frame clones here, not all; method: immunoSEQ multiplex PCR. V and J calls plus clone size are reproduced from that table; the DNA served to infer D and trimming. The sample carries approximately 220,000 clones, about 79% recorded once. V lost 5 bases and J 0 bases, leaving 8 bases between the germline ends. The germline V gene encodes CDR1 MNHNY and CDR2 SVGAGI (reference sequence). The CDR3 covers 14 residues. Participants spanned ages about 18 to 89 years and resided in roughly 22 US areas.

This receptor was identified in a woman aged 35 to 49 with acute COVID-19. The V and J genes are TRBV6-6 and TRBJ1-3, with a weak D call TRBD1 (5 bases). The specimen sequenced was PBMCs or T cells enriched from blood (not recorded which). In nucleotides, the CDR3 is TGTGCCAGCAGTCGTGACAGCTCTGGAAACACCATATATTTT. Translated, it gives CASSRDSSGNTIYF.